This entry lists 9 T cell receptor beta chains sequenced from one sample in a study of graft-versus-host responses after intestinal transplantation. Antigens of these TCRs are unknown. Some clones are missing from TCRdb's copy, which holds only in-frame ones; the method was immunoSEQ multiplex PCR. The data show more than 95,000 clones, about 94% seen once. Sequencing used unstimulated CD4+ T cells sorted from spleen or lymph node cells, obtained before intestinal transplant. These receptors originate from a human donor who received an intestinal transplant.

The chain uses TRBV4-3 and TRBJ2-3, with a possible D match to TRBD1 (5 bases). Per the germline V gene, CDR1 is LGHNA and CDR2 is YSLEER. Between the trimmed V and J ends, which lost 1 base and 0 bases, there was a span of 8 bases. The CDR3 sequence is 15 residues long. The CDR3 loop reads CASSQVRASTDTQYF. The CDR3 bases are TGCGCCAGCAGCCAAGTCAGGGCTAGCACAGATACGCAGTATTTT.

This chain links TRBV5-1 with TRBJ2-5; 13 nucleotides match TRBD2. Germline CDR1 and CDR2: SGHRS and YFSETQ. V was clipped by 0 bases and J by 6 bases; unmatched bases: 11. The CDR3 loop spans 18 amino acids. CDR3 protein: CASSLVELAGGLYKTQYF. The DNA of the CDR3 is TGCGCCAGCAGCTTGGTCGAACTAGCGGGGGGGTTGTATAAGACCCAGTACTTC.

This chain links TRBV4-2 with TRBJ2-7, with D perhaps matching TRBD2 (6 bases). Germline V gene lookup returns CDR1 LGHNA and CDR2 YNFKEQ. This CDR3 spans 14 amino acids. Deletions cut 2 bases from V and 6 bases from J, with 14 bases between. CDR3 sequence: CASSQPLRESEQYF. DNA of the CDR3: TGTGCCAGCAGCCAACCTCTCCGGGAGAGCGAGCAGTACTTC.

The genes are TRBV15 and TRBJ1-5; the match to TRBD1 covers 9 bases. The CDR3 sequence is 15 residues long. Germline V CDR1 and CDR2: LNHNV, YYDKDF (reference sequence). Unmatched junction bases numbered 5, after V lost 1 base and J lost 7 bases. The chain's CDR3 is CATSRATDRGQPQHF. CDR3 nucleotide sequence: TGTGCCACCAGCAGAGCGACGGACAGGGGACAGCCCCAGCATTTT.

The chain carries TRBV7-2 and TRBJ1-6; TRBD1 aligns across 8 bases. Germline V gives CDR1 SGHTA, CDR2 FQGNSA. V shed 5 bases, J shed 10 bases, and the junction held 13 bases outside the gene matches. The CDR3 consists of 16 residues. The CDR3 loop reads CASSPLQGGYRSPLHF. CDR3 DNA: TGTGCCAGCAGCCCCCTACAGGGGGGGTACAGGTCACCCCTCCACTTT.

This clone appeared once. The chain carries TRBV7-3 and TRBJ2-5; D perhaps matches TRBD1 (5 bases). V dropped 5 bases and J dropped 0 bases, with 10 bases sitting between them. The germline V gene encodes CDR1 SGHTA and CDR2 FQGTGA. CDR3 length: 14 amino acids. The CDR3 DNA is TGTGCCAGCAGCCAGACAGCACACCAAGAGACCCAGTACTTC. This encodes CASSQTAHQETQYF.

V gene TRBV12-5 combines with J gene TRBJ2-5; D gene uncertain. Trimming stripped 7 bases from V and 0 bases from J, with 12 bases between. CDR3 size: 14 residues. Germline lookup yields CDR1 LGHNT and CDR2 FRNRAP. CDR3 protein: CASAPGQYQETQYF. The CDR3 nucleotides read TGTGCTAGTGCCCCTGGGCAGTACCAAGAGACCCAGTACTTC.

The J gene is TRBJ1-1, the V gene TRBV6-1; D is undetermined. The CDR3 length is 13 residues. The V and J ends lost 6 bases and 0 bases respectively, with 8 bases between them. Germline CDR1 MNHNS, CDR2 SASEGT. The DNA of the CDR3 is TGTGCCAGCAGCCCGCGGCTGAACACTGAAGCTTTCTTT. Protein sequence: CASSPRLNTEAFF.

J is TRBJ1-2 and V is TRBV9; 8 positions agree with TRBD1. The junction had 6 bases not matched to a gene; V was cut back by 4 bases and J by 4 bases. The CDR3 spans 14 residues. The germline gives CDR1 SGDLS, CDR2 YYNGEE. The CDR3 loop is CASSQGQVAYGYTF. The DNA for the CDR3 is TGTGCCAGCAGCCAGGGACAGGTAGCCTATGGCTACACCTTC.